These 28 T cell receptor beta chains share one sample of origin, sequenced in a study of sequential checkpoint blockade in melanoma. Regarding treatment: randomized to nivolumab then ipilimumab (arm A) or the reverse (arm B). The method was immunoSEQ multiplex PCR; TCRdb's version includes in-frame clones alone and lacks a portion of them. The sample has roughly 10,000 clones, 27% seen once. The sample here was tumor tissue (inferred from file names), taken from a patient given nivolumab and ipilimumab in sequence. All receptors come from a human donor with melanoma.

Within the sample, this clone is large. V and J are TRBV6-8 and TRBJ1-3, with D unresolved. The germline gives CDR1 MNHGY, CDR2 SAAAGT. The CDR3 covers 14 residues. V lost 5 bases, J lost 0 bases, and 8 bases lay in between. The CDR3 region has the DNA TGTGCCAGCAGTGACGGGAGCTCTGGAAACACCATATATTTT. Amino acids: CASSDGSSGNTIYF.

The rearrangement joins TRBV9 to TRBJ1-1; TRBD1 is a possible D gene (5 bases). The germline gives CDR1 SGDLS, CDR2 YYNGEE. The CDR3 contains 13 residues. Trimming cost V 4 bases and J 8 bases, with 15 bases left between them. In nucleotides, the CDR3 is TGTGCCAGCAGCCCGTTCGGGACGAACGAAGCTTTCTTT. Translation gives CASSPFGTNEAFF.

CDR3 in DNA: TGCGCCAGCAGCTTCGGGACAGATAATTCACCCCTCCACTTT. As protein: CASSFGTDNSPLHF. The chain employs TRBV5-1 and TRBJ1-6; 7 nucleotides align to TRBD1. Germline CDR1 SGHRS, CDR2 YFSETQ. With V trimmed by 2 bases and J by 5 bases, 1 base remained unmatched. This CDR3 contains 14 residues.

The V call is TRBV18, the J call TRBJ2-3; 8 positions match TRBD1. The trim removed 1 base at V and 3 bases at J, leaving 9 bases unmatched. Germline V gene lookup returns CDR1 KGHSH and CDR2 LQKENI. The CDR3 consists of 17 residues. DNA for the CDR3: TGTGCCAGCTCACCACAGTCGACAGGGGTCGGGACAGATACGCAGTATTTT. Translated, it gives CASSPQSTGVGTDTQYF.

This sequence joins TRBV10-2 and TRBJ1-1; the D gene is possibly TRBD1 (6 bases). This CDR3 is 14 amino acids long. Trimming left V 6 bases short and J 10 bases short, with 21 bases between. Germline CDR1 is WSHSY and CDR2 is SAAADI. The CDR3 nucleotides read TGCGCCAGCAGGGAACCAGGGGCTCAGGGGTCAGCTTTCTTT. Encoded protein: CASREPGAQGSAFF.

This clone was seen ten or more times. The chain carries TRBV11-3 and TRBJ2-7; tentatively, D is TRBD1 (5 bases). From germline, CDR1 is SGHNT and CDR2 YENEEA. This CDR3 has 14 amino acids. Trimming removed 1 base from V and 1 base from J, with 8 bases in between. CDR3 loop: CASSLVTGSYEQYF. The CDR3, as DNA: TGTGCCAGCAGCTTAGTAACAGGATCCTACGAGCAGTACTTC.

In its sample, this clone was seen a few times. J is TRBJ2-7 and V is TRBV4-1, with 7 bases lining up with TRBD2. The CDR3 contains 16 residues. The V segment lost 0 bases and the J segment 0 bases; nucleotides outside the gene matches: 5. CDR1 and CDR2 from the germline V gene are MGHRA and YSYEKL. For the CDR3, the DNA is TGCGCCAGCAGCCAAGATCTGGGGGGGAGCTCCTACGAGCAGTACGTC. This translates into CASSQDLGGSSYEQYV.

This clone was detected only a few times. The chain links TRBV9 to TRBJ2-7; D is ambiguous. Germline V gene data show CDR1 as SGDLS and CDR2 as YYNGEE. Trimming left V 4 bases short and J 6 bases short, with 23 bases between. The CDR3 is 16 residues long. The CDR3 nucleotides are TGTGCCAGCAGCTCAGGTGGGGTTCTAAGCAGCAGCGAGCAGTACTTC. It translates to CASSSGGVLSSSEQYF.

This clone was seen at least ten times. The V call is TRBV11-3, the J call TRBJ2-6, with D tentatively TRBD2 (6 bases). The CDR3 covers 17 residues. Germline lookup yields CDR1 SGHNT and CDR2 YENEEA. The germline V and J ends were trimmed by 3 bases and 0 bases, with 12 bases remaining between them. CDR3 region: CASSFPGVTSGANVLTF. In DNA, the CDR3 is TGTGCCAGCAGCTTTCCGGGGGTGACCTCTGGGGCCAACGTCCTGACTTTC. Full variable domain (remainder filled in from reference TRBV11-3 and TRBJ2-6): EAGVVQSPRYKIIEKKQPVAFWCNPISGHNTLYWYLQNLGQGPELLIRYENEEAVDDSQLPKDRFSAERLKGVDSTLKIQPAELGDSAVYLCASSFPGVTSGANVLTFGAGSRLTVL.

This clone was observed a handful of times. As DNA, the CDR3 is TGCGCCAGCAGCCAGCTCCCAGGGTACGAGCAGTACTTC. Translation gives CASSQLPGYEQYF. This chain uses TRBV4-1 with TRBJ2-7; a weak D match, TRBD1 (5 bases). The CDR3 is made up of 13 amino acids. Between the trimmed V and J ends, which lost 3 bases and 4 bases, there was a span of 10 bases. Germline CDR1 MGHRA, CDR2 YSYEKL.

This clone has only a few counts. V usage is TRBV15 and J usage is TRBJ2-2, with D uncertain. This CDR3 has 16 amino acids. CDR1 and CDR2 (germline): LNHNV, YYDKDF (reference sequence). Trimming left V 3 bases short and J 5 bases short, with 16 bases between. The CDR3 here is CATSSKFTARTGELFF. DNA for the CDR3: TGTGCCACCAGCAGCAAGTTCACAGCTAGGACCGGGGAGCTGTTTTTT.

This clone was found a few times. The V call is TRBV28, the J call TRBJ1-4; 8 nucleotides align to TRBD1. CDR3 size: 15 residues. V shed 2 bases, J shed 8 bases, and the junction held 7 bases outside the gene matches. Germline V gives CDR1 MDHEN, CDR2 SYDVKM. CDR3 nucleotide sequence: TGTGCCAGCAGTTTAGGTTCAGGGGGCAGAGAAAAACTGTTTTTT. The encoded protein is CASSLGSGGREKLFF.

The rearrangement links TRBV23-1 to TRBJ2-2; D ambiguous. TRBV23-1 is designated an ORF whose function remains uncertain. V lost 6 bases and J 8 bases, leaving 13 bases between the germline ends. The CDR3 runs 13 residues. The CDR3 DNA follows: TGCGCCAGCAGCTTACCCCTCGGAGGGGAGCTGTTTTTT. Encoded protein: CASSLPLGGELFF.

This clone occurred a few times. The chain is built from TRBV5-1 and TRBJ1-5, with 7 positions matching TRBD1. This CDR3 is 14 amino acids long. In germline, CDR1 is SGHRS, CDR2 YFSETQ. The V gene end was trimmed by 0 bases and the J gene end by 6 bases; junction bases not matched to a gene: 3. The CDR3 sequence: CASSLEGGGQPQHF. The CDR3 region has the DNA TGCGCCAGCAGCTTGGAAGGGGGCGGTCAGCCCCAGCATTTT.

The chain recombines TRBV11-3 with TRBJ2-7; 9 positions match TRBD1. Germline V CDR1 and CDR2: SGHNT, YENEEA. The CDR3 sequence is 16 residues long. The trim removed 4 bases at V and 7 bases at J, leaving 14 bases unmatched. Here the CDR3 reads CASSSYRDREFGEQYF. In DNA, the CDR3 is TGTGCCAGCAGCTCGTACCGGGACAGGGAATTTGGGGAGCAGTACTTC.

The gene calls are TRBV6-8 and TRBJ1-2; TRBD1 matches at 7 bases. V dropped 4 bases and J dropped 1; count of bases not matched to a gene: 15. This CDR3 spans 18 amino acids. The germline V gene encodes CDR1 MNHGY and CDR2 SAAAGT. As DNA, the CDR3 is TGTGCCAGCAGTTCTTTTAACCGGGACAGTCCTCTTAACTATGGCTACACCTTC. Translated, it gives CASSSFNRDSPLNYGYTF.

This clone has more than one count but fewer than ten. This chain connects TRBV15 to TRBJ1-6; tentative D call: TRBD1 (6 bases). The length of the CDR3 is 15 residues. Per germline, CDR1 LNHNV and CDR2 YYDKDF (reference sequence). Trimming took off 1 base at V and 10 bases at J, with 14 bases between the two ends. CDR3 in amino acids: CATSRVGQGKSPLHF. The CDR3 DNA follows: TGTGCCACCAGCAGAGTGGGGCAGGGGAAATCACCCCTCCACTTT.

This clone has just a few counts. The CDR3 loop is CASSQIDTDTQYF. DNA of the CDR3: TGTGCCAGCAGCCAGATAGACACAGATACGCAGTATTTT. This sequence joins TRBV14 and TRBJ2-3, with no clear D. The length of the CDR3 is 13 residues. Germline V gene sequence: CDR1 SGHDN, CDR2 FVKESK. The V gene lost 3 bases and the J gene lost 2 bases, with 6 bases spanning the gap.

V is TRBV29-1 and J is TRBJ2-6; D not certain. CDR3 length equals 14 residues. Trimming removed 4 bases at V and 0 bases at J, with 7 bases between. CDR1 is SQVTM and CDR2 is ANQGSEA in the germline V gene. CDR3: CSVGATSGANVLTF. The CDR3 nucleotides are TGCAGCGTTGGTGCGACCTCTGGGGCCAACGTCCTGACTTTC. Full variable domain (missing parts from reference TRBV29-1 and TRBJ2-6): SAVISQKPSRDICQRGTSLTIQCQVDSQVTMMFWYRQQPGQSLTLIATANQGSEATYESGFVIDKFPISRPNLTFSTLTVSNMSPEDSSIYLCSVGATSGANVLTFGAGSRLTVL.

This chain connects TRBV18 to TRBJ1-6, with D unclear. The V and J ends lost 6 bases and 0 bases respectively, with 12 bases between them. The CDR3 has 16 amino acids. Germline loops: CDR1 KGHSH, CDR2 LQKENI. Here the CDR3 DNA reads TGTGCCAGCTCGAACCCGGCACGCTCCTATAATTCACCCCTCCACTTT. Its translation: CASSNPARSYNSPLHF.

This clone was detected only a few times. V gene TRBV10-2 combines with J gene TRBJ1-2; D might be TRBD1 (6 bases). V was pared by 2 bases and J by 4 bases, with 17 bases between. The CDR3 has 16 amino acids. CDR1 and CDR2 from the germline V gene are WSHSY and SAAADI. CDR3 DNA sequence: TGCGCCAGCAGTGAGAGGTTCGGGGGGCTGGGCTATGGCTACACCTTC. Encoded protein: CASSERFGGLGYGYTF.

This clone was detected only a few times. DNA for the CDR3: TGCGCCAGCAGCCAAGATACGTCGGGGTACGAGCAGTACTTC. This gives the protein CASSQDTSGYEQYF. The rearrangement uses TRBV4-1 and TRBJ2-7; tentatively, D is TRBD2 (5 bases). From germline, CDR1 is MGHRA and CDR2 YSYEKL. V dropped 0 bases and J dropped 4 bases, with 10 bases sitting between them. The CDR3 is 14 residues long.

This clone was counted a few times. CDR3 sequence (DNA): TGTGCCATCAGTGAGGGAAGGACAGATTATGGCTACACCTTC. Translating gives CAISEGRTDYGYTF. J is TRBJ1-2 and V is TRBV10-3; tentatively, D is TRBD1 (6 bases). Trimming shortened V by 2 bases and J by 5 bases, and 12 bases separated the two germline ends. The CDR3 runs 14 residues. Germline-derived CDR1 and CDR2 are ENHRY and SYGVKD.

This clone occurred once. CDR3 sequence: CASSPGQGGTEAFF. The CDR3 DNA is TGTGCCAGCTCACCGGGGCAGGGAGGCACTGAAGCTTTCTTT. The chain couples TRBV18 to TRBJ1-1; maybe TRBD1 (5 bases). Germline CDR1 is KGHSH and CDR2 is LQKENI. The CDR3 has 14 amino acids. V lost 3 bases and J 4 bases, leaving 12 bases between the germline ends.

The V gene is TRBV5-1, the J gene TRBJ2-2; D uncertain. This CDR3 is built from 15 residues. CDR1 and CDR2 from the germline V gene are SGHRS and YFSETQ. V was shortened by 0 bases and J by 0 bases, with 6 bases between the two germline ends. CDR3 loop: CASSLGQPNTGELFF. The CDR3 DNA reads TGCGCCAGCAGCTTGGGCCAACCGAACACCGGGGAGCTGTTTTTT.

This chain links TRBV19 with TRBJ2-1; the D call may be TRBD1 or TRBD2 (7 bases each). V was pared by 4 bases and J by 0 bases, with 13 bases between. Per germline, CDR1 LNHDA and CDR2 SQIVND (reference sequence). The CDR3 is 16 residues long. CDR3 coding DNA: TGTGCCAGTAGTACCACCAGGGGGGGCTCCTACAATGAGCAGTTCTTC. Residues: CASSTTRGGSYNEQFF.

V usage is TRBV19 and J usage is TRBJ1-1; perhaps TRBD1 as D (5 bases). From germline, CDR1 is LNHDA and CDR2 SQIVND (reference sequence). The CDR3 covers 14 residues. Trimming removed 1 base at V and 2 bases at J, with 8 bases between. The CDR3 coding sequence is TGTGCCAGTAGTATAGGACAGTTTAACACTGAAGCTTTCTTT. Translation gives CASSIGQFNTEAFF.

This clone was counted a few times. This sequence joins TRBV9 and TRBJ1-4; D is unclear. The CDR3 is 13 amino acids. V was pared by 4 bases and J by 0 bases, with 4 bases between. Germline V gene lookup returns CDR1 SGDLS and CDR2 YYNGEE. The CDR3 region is CASSRTTNEKLFF. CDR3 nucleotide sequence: TGTGCCAGCAGCCGTACAACTAATGAAAAACTGTTTTTT. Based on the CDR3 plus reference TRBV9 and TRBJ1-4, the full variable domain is DSGVTQTPKHLITATGQRVTLRCSPRSGDLSVYWYQQSLDQGLQFLIQYYNGEERAKGNILERFSAQQFPDLHSELNLSSLELGDSALYFCASSRTTNEKLFFGSGTQLSVL.